Below are 22 T cell receptor beta chains sequenced from a single sample in a study of CD8+CD57+ T cells in acquired aplastic anemia. Sequenced patients had shown CD8+CD57+ cell expansion by flow cytometry. CDR3 and TCR beta VDJ profiling relied on a genomic DNA template. TCRdb re-called the reads with MiXCR, one entry per CDR3 protein. This table has 250,000 to 300,000 distinct CDR3 sequences, about three fifths appearing once. Sequenced: sorted CD4+, CD8+, or CD8+CD57+ T cells (not recorded which) from PBMCs. Receptors originate from a human donor with aplastic anemia.

This clonotype was seen repeatedly, ten times or more. The gene calls are TRBV7-3 and TRBJ2-2; D remains unclear. V gave up 0 bases and J gave up 2 bases, with 4 bases separating them. Germline V gives CDR1 SGHTA, CDR2 FQGTGA. The CDR3 contains 14 residues. The CDR3: CASSLTYNTGELFF. The CDR3 nucleotides are TGTGCCAGCAGCTTAACTTATAACACCGGGGAGCTGTTTTTT.

With regard to this clonotype: This could be a read error, since a much larger clone is one nucleotide away. This chain uses TRBV5-4 with TRBJ2-1; D possibly corresponds to TRBD2 (5 bases). The CDR3 sequence is 16 residues long. Germline values: CDR1 SGHNT, CDR2 YYREEE (reference sequence). Trimming shortened V by 1 base and J by 4 bases, and 15 bases separated the two germline ends. The DNA of the CDR3 is TGTGCCAGCAGCTTGCCCCCGCCGACTAAATACAATGAGCAGTTCTTC. Amino acids: CASSLPPPTKYNEQFF. The full variable domain, in which reference TRBV5-4 and TRBJ2-1 provide the parts outside the CDR3, is ETGVTQSPTHLIKTRGQQVTLRCSSQSGHNTVSWYQQALGQGPQFIFQYYREEENGRGNFPPRFSGLQFPNYSSELNVNALELDDSALYLCASSLPPPTKYNEQFFGPGTRLTVL.

This chain connects TRBV11-3 to TRBJ2-3; TRBD1 aligns across 7 bases. The junction had 7 bases not matched to a gene; V was cut back by 2 bases and J by 5 bases. The CDR3 consists of 15 residues. CDR1 and CDR2 from the germline V gene are SGHNT and YENEEA. CDR3 coding DNA: TGTGCCAGCAGCTTAAGAGGGGGCGCGGTAGATACGCAGTATTTT. Translated, it gives CASSLRGGAVDTQYF.

The chain has TRBV7-9 and TRBJ2-6, with 7 nucleotides matching TRBD1. V shed 7 bases and J 0 bases; nucleotides not matched to a gene: 0. The CDR3 consists of 14 residues. Germline CDR1 reads SEHNR; CDR2 reads FQNEAQ (reference sequence). The CDR3 DNA sequence: TGTGCCAGCAAGGGGGCCTCTGGGGCCAACGTCCTGACTTTC. Protein sequence: CASKGASGANVLTF.

This sequence joins TRBV9 and TRBJ1-3; the D gene is possibly TRBD1 (6 bases). V lost 4 bases, J lost 2 bases, and 13 bases lay in between. Germline values: CDR1 SGDLS, CDR2 YYNGEE. The CDR3 sequence is 15 residues long. The CDR3 here is CASSLASGAGNTIYF. The CDR3 coding sequence is TGTGCCAGCAGCCTAGCCTCAGGGGCTGGAAACACCATATATTTT.

The rearrangement joins TRBV7-2 to TRBJ1-4; possible D gene TRBD1, 6 bases. Germline V CDR1 and CDR2: SGHTA, FQGNSA. CDR3 size: 14 residues. V was trimmed by 3 bases and J by 6 bases, leaving 11 bases between them. CDR3 nucleotide sequence: TGTGCCAGCAGCTTGACAGGTTCAGATGAAAAACTGTTTTTT. Translated, it gives CASSLTGSDEKLFF.

This clonotype was detected ten times or more. This rearrangement joins TRBV19 to TRBJ1-5; D uncertain. The CDR3 spans 15 residues. Per the germline V gene, CDR1 is LNHDA and CDR2 is SQIVND (reference sequence). Trimming cost V 3 bases and J 0 bases, with 9 bases left between them. This chain's CDR3 is CASSIRHYSNQPQHF. The CDR3 DNA sequence: TGTGCCAGTAGTATTCGGCATTATAGCAATCAGCCCCAGCATTTT.

Comment on this clonotype: This may stem from a read error, because a much larger clone lies one nucleotide away. This chain joins TRBV6-1 and TRBJ2-7; perhaps TRBD2 as D (6 bases). Looked up from germline, CDR1 is MNHNS and CDR2 is SASEGT. The V end was cut by 6 bases, the J end by 10 bases, with 22 bases between. The CDR3 totals 14 residues. CDR3 sequence (DNA): TGTGCCAGCAGATCACCCAGGGAGGCCCTTGTCCAGTACTTC. This codes for CASRSPREALVQYF.

This sequence joins TRBV19 and TRBJ1-5, with 8 bases matching TRBD1. V was pared by 4 bases and J by 0 bases, with 8 bases of the junction left unmatched. Germline CDR1 LNHDA, CDR2 SQIVND (reference sequence). This CDR3 is 17 amino acids long. CDR3 protein: CASSTWTGPYSNQPQHF. CDR3 DNA: TGTGCCAGTAGTACCTGGACAGGGCCTTATAGCAATCAGCCCCAGCATTTT.

In regard to this clonotype: Germline is not matched at one junction end, which may reflect a read error. The gene calls are TRBV9 and TRBJ1-6; no definite D call. Per germline, CDR1 SGDLS and CDR2 YYNGEE. The CDR3 is 14 amino acids. The CDR3 spells CASSQDWSNSPLHF. In DNA form, the CDR3 reads TGCGCCAGCAGCCAAGACTGGTCTAATTCACCCCTCCACTTT.

The chain combines TRBV20-1 with TRBJ2-1, with D unresolved. The CDR3 sequence is 11 residues long. Trimming pared 3 bases from V and 4 bases from J, leaving 4 bases between. Germline V lookup: CDR1 DFQATT, CDR2 SNEGSKA (reference sequence). CDR3 sequence reads: CSARTYNEQFF. The CDR3 DNA follows: TGCAGTGCTAGGACTTACAATGAGCAGTTCTTC.

The chain has TRBV4-1 and TRBJ2-3; 7 nucleotides align to TRBD1. J lost 0 bases, V lost 4 bases, and 10 bases had no gene match. The germline CDR1 and CDR2 sequences are MGHRA and YSYEKL. The CDR3 spans 17 residues. The CDR3 here is CASSPIGQGQSTDTQYF. The DNA of the CDR3 is TGCGCCAGCAGCCCCATTGGGCAGGGACAGAGCACAGATACGCAGTATTTT.

Only one count was recorded for this clonotype. The rearrangement joins TRBV19 to TRBJ2-1, with TRBD1 matching 7 bases. This CDR3 spans 16 amino acids. V was clipped by 3 bases and J by 2 bases; unmatched bases: 7. The germline gives CDR1 LNHDA, CDR2 SQIVND (reference sequence). The CDR3 nucleotides read TGTGCCAGTAGTATCGACAGGGTAGGGCCCTACAATGAGCAGTTCTTC. This translates into CASSIDRVGPYNEQFF.

The chain has TRBV2 and TRBJ2-7; the D is unclear. This CDR3 has 13 residues. The V and J ends lost 7 bases and 2 bases respectively, with 12 bases between them. Per the germline V gene, CDR1 is SNHLY and CDR2 is FYNNEI. The CDR3 loop is CASTSPRAYEQYF. The CDR3 coding sequence is TGTGCCAGCACCTCCCCCCGGGCCTACGAGCAGTACTTC.

This chain joins TRBV7-9 and TRBJ2-2; D may be TRBD2 (6 bases). The CDR3 contains 12 residues. CDR1 is SEHNR and CDR2 is FQNEAQ in the germline V gene (reference sequence). V lost 5 bases, J lost 8 bases, and 9 bases lay in between. The CDR3 DNA reads as TGTGCCAGCAGCGCACGGGGGGGGGAGCTGTTTTTT. This translates into CASSARGGELFF. The full variable domain, in which reference TRBV7-9 and TRBJ2-2 provide the parts outside the CDR3, is DTGVSQNPRHKITKRGQNVTFRCDPISEHNRLYWYRQTLGQGPEFLTYFQNEAQLEKSRLLSDRFSAERPKGSFSTLEIQRTEQGDSAMYLCASSARGGELFFGEGSRLTVL.

The chain combines TRBV7-6 with TRBJ2-1; D possibly uses TRBD1 or TRBD2 (5 bases each). The CDR3 is 15 residues long. Germline loops: CDR1 SGHVS, CDR2 FNYEAQ. V was trimmed by 1 base and J by 8 bases, leaving 15 bases between them. This CDR3 reads CASSLDPGPTDEQFF. The DNA of the CDR3 is TGTGCCAGCAGCTTAGACCCGGGGCCGACGGATGAGCAGTTCTTC.

This clonotype was seen repeatedly, ten times or more. The chain links TRBV10-3 to TRBJ1-1, with 8 bases matching TRBD1. Trimming took 6 bases from V and 1 from J; bases not matched to a gene: 10. Germline V lookup: CDR1 ENHRY, CDR2 SYGVKD. The CDR3 covers 16 residues. CDR3 sequence reads: CAISEPPGTGNTEAFF. As DNA, the CDR3 is TGTGCCATCAGCGAGCCCCCCGGGACAGGGAACACTGAAGCTTTCTTT.

This chain uses TRBV10-3 with TRBJ2-7; unclear D gene. This CDR3 has 14 residues. V was shortened by 2 bases and J by 2 bases, with 10 bases between the two germline ends. Germline lookup yields CDR1 ENHRY and CDR2 SYGVKD. The CDR3 nucleotides read TGTGCCATCAGTGAGACGCCAAATCCCTACGAGCAGTACTTC. Protein product: CAISETPNPYEQYF.

The chain links TRBV6-5 to TRBJ1-6; D remains ambiguous. Deletions cut 4 bases from V and 5 bases from J, with 9 bases between. Germline loops: CDR1 MNHEY, CDR2 SVGAGI. This CDR3 region has 14 residues. This CDR3 is CASSWPRHNSPLHF. The DNA of the CDR3 is TGTGCCAGCAGTTGGCCCCGGCATAATTCACCCCTCCACTTT.

V gene TRBV7-2 combines with J gene TRBJ2-7, with D maybe TRBD1 (6 bases). Between the trimmed V and J ends, which lost 5 bases and 7 bases, there was a span of 18 bases. CDR3 length: 14 amino acids. Germline V lookup: CDR1 SGHTA, CDR2 FQGNSA. The CDR3 DNA reads TGTGCCAGCAGCCGCCCAGGGGATCTTCGGGAGCAGTACTTC. Its translation is CASSRPGDLREQYF.

V usage is TRBV10-3 and J usage is TRBJ2-5; the D call may be TRBD1 or TRBD2 (7 bases each). With 4 bases removed from V and 1 base from J, the gap between germline ends came to 16 bases. The CDR3 is 16 residues long. The germline CDR1 and CDR2 sequences are ENHRY and SYGVKD. The CDR3 nucleotides are TGTGCCATCAGTGCCAGGGGGGGGACCCCCCAAGAGACCCAGTACTTC. The encoded protein is CAISARGGTPQETQYF.

This chain links TRBV20-1 with TRBJ2-3; D is possibly TRBD1 (6 bases). V shed 0 bases and J shed 2 bases, with 18 bases lying between them. Germline CDR1 and CDR2: DFQATT and SNEGSKA (reference sequence). The CDR3 length is 17 residues. The CDR3 DNA is TGCAGTGCTAGAGATCTATCAGGGAAGGGGGACACAGATACGCAGTATTTT. Amino acid sequence: CSARDLSGKGDTDTQYF.